This TCR beta chain is from a study of PD-1 blockade in classical Hodgkin lymphoma. The study's findings and limits: Complete responders entered with baseline diversity on par with newly diagnosed patients, the results showed. By cycle point C4D1, TCR diversity had risen significantly in CD4+ cells (but not CD8+ cells).

This CDR3 has 15 amino acids. Germline-derived CDR1 and CDR2 are MNHEY and SVGAGI. The trim removed 6 bases at V and 9 bases at J, leaving 12 bases unmatched. Every patient was affected by relapse after autologous stem cell transplantation, while exposure to brentuximab vedotin was not uniform. Reported best responses ranged across complete response, partial response or progressive disease. Clones were read by immunoSEQ multiplex PCR, and TCRdb kept only the in-frame ones, dropping some. The sample has nearly 55,000 clones, about 84% seen once. Regarding this clone: No antigen is known for it.

This sequence originates from a human donor with classical Hodgkin lymphoma. The chain carries TRBV6-5 and TRBJ2-1, with TRBD1 identical over 9 bases. Sample: peripheral blood mononuclear cells (PBMCs), taken at baseline. CDR3 residues: CASRRPGQGLAEQFF. CDR3 nucleotide sequence: TGTGCCAGCAGAAGACCGGGACAGGGACTGGCTGAGCAGTTCTTC.